The entry below describes one T cell receptor (beta chain). Antigen unknown. This record comes from a study of identical twins. Notes on the study in general: Within cord blood, abundant beta clonotypes carried fewer insertions, but memory repertoires showed no such trend. It was cross-sectional statistical analysis, not following the same donors, that the conclusions relied on.

CDR3 length: 15 residues. Germline lookup yields CDR1 MDHEN and CDR2 SYDVKM. The V end lost 6 bases, the J end lost 0 bases, and 12 bases lay between the germline ends. TCRdb passed the 5' RACE reads through MiXCR, listing each CDR3 protein once. The sample lists 1.5 million to 2 million distinct CDR3 sequences, more than 30% occurring once. The chain uses TRBV28 and TRBJ1-5; possibly TRBD1 for D (6 bases). The sample taken for sequencing was cord blood. This receptor was identified in a newborn girl in good health. The CDR3 spells CASSSGHDSNQPQHF. The CDR3 DNA sequence: TGTGCCAGCAGCTCGGGACATGATAGCAATCAGCCCCAGCATTTT.